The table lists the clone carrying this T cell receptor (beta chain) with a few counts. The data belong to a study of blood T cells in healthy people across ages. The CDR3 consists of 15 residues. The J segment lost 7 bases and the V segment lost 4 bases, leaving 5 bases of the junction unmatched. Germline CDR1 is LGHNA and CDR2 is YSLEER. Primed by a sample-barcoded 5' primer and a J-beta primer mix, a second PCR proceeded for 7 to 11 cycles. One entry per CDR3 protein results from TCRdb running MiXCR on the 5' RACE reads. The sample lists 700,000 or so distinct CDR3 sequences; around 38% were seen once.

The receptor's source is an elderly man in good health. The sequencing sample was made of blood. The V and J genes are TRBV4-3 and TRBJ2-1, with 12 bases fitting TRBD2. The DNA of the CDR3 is TGCGCCAGCAGCCGTACTAGCGGGGGGCAAAATGAGCAGTTCTTC. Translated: CASSRTSGGQNEQFF.